Listed here is a single T cell receptor beta chain. In its sample, this clonotype was seen a few times. Which antigen it targets is not known. Per-base quality was not reported, and no clone a single base away is much larger than it. Trimming removed 6 bases from V and 7 bases from J, leaving 9 bases between the germline ends. Reading from cysteine to phenylalanine, the CDR3 counts 11 amino acids. Only the CDR3 region is kept as DNA, spanning 33 bases read in frame from base 1. CDR1 is given as SGHTA and CDR2 as FQGNSA, both from the germline V gene. This specimen comes from a study of response to subunit inactivated influenza vaccine listed by TCRdb under 2018. About the study as a whole: To follow how T cells responded to a trivalent subunit inactivated influenza vaccine, the researchers relied on deep quantitative profiling of the T cell receptor repertoire.

The protocol used for the library was RT-PCR. The data were produced on an Illumina HiSeq 2500. Using fastp trimming at Q25 and MiXCR clonotype assembly, TCRdb reanalyzed the public sequencing data and kept in-frame beta chains. Each CDR3 protein appears once, grouped with its most common genes and DNA. Within this sample are a few hundred thousand distinct CDR3 sequences, with less than 7.5% of them counted one time only. Around 13% of the sample is in the top ten clones. Findings and caveats that apply to the study as a whole: The authors suggested that each seasonal influenza vaccination may recruit only a limited number of new T cells.

Here the chain combines TRBV7-2 and TRBJ2-5; the D gene remains uncertain. This TCR came from a man between 50 and 75 years old who received an inactivated influenza vaccine. Donor details come from another sample of the same person, matched by shared clones. Sequenced material: PBMCs from blood, taken 23 to 25 months after vaccination. The CDR3: CASSRGVTQYF. The sequence in DNA is TGTGCCAGCAGTCGTGGGGTGACCCAGTACTTC.